This TCR beta chain was recovered during a study of OX40 agonist ivuxolimab in advanced cancers. Some background on the complete study: Ivuxolimab was an agonistic, fully human IgG2 monoclonal antibody directed against OX40 (CD134), a costimulatory receptor. Intravenous ivuxolimab was administered to patients every 2 weeks at six dose levels: 0.01, 0.1, 0.3, 1.5, 3 and 10 mg/kg. Among the roughly 50 dose-escalation patients, about 20 had hepatocellular carcinoma, approximately 15 melanoma, 9 renal cell carcinoma and 9 head and neck cancer. In the dose-escalation cohort, about four fifths of patients were male, and the mean age was roughly 60 years with a range of roughly 20 to 85. Patients were allowed to have had prior anti-PD-1, anti-PD-L1 or anti-CTLA-4 therapy, and approximately 37% of the dose-escalation patients had been treated with checkpoint inhibitors. Partial responses were achieved by three dose-escalation patients, of whom one had hepatocellular carcinoma and two had cutaneous melanoma. Peripheral TCRbeta sequencing aimed to test whether ivuxolimab altered TCR sequence diversity and caused clonal T-cell expansion. The paper describes the monotherapy dose-escalation part (N of about 50 patients) of the phase I trial of ivuxolimab.

Genomic DNA was isolated from the sorted cells so that the TCRbeta CDR3 region could be sequenced. The immunoSEQ Assay was used to sequence the TCRbeta CDR3 regions. As stored in TCRdb, this immuneACCESS dataset retains in-frame rearrangements with V and J assigned. A fraction of the clones does not appear; measured against another copy, unresolved V genes explain less than half of the discrepancy, and the remainder lacks a known reason. The sample data list about 100,000 clones, and about nine tenths of these were observed just once. Jointly, the top ten make up approximately 0.16% of the sample. Patients with a history of autoimmune disease or receiving systemic immunosuppression were excluded from the trial. Peripheral blood for TCR sequencing was collected from all dose cohorts at baseline, on cycle 4 day 1, and on cycle 7 day 1. Samples were obtained from an open-label, multicenter, first-in-human phase I dose-escalation trial of ivuxolimab. The trial enrolled adults with locally advanced or metastatic head and neck squamous cell, hepatocellular, melanoma or renal cell carcinoma. CD4+ and CD8+ T cells were sorted separately from peripheral blood before TCR sequencing.

Comments on this clone: Its antigen is currently not known. The input lacks base qualities; no much larger clone sits a single base away.

The germline V gene (reference sequence) supplies CDR1 GTSNPN and CDR2 SVGIG. V ends up 2 bases short and J 10 bases short, with an unmatched junction base count of 11. The CDR3 spans 15 residues, from the cysteine through the phenylalanine. Only the CDR3 portion is preserved as DNA: 45 bases, with reading frame beginning at the first base. Study-level results and caveats: Which antigens the clonally expanded peripheral T cells were specific for was not determined. Low levels of normalized T-cell clonal expansion were also seen in some patients who did not respond. Partial responders in the 0.1-3.0 mg/kg groups had among the lowest normalized peripheral clonal expansion, especially among CD8+ T cells. After ivuxolimab, expanded clones were on average more numerous among CD8+ T cells than among CD4+ T cells. At doses from 0.1 to 3.0 mg/kg, clonal expansion was seen in both CD4+ and CD8+ blood T cells between baseline and week 6.

The sequences come from CD4+ or CD8+ T cells sorted from blood, collected in a trial of the OX40 agonist ivuxolimab. Recombination joined TRBV30 with TRBJ1-6; 7 of the junction bases match TRBD1. This receptor was identified in an adult with an advanced solid tumor such as melanoma, head and neck, liver or kidney cancer. The CDR3 in this case is CAWSPTRGPGSPLHF. The DNA sequence is given as TGTGCCTGGAGTCCCACAAGGGGGCCTGGGTCACCCCTCCACTTT.